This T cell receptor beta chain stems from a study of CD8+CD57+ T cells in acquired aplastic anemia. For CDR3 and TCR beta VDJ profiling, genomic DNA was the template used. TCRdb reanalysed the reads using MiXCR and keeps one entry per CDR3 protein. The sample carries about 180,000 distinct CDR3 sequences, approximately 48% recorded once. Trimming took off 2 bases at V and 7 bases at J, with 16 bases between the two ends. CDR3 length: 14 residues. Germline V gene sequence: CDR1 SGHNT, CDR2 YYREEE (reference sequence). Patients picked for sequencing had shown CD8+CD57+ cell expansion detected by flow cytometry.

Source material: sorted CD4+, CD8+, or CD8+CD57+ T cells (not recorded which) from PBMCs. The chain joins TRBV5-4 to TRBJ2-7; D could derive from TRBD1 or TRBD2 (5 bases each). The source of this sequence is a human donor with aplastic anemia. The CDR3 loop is CASSLPGPREEQYF. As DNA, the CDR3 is TGTGCCAGCAGCTTACCGGGACCCAGGGAGGAGCAGTACTTC.